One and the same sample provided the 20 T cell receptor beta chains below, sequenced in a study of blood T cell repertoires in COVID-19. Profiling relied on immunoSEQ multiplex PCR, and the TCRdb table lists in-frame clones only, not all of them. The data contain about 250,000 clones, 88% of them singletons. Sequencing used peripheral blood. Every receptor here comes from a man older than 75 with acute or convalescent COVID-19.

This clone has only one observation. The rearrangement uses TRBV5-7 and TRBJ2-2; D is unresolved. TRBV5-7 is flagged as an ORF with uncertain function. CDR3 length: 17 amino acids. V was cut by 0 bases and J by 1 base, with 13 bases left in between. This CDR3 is CASSLVGRQRNTGELFF. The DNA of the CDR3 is TGTGCCAGCAGCTTGGTTGGGCGTCAGAGGAACACCGGGGAGCTGTTTTTT.

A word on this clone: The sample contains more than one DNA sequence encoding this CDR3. CDR3 DNA sequence: TGTGCCAGCAGCCTCGACAGAAACCAAGAGACCCAGTACTTC. Translated, it gives CASSLDRNQETQYF. The chain couples TRBV7-2 to TRBJ2-5, with D perhaps TRBD1 (5 bases). Trimming shortened V by 5 bases and J by 0 bases, and 10 bases separated the two germline ends. CDR3 length: 14 amino acids. Germline CDR1 reads SGHTA; CDR2 reads FQGNSA.

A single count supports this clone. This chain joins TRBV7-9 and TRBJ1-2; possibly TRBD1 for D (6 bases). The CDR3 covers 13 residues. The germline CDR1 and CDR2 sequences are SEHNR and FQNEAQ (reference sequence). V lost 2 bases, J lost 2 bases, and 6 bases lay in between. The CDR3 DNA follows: TGTGCCAGCAGCTTACAGGGGAACTATGGCTACACCTTC. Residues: CASSLQGNYGYTF.

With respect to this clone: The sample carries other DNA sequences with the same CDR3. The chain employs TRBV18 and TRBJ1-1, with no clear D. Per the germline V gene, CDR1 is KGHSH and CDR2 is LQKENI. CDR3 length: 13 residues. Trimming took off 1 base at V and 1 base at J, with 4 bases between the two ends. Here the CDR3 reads CASSPRQNTEAFF. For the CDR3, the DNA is TGTGCCAGCTCACCACGACAGAACACTGAAGCTTTCTTT.

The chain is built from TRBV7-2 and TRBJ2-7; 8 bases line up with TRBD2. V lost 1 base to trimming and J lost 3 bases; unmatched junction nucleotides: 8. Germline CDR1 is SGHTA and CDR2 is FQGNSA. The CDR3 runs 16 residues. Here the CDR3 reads CASSLGGSGSLYEQYF. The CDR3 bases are TGTGCCAGCAGCTTAGGAGGAAGCGGGAGCCTCTACGAGCAGTACTTC. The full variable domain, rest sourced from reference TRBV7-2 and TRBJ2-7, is GAGVSQSPSNKVTEKGKDVELRCDPISGHTALYWYRQSLGQGLEFLIYFQGNSAPDKSGLPSDRFSAERTGGSVSTLTIQRTQQEDSAVYLCASSLGGSGSLYEQYFGPGTRLTVT.

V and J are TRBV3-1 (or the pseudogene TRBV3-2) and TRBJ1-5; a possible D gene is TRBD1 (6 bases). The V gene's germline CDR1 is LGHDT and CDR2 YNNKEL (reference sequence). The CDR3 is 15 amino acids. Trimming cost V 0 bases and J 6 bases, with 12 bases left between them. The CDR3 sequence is CASSQDNRAGQPQHF. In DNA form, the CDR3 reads TGTGCCAGCAGCCAAGATAACAGGGCAGGTCAGCCCCAGCATTTT.

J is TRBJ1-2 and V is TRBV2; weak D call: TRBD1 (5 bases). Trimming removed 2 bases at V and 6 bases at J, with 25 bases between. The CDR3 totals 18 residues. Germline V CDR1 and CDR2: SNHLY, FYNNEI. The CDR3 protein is CASSEFGALAGVSDGYTF. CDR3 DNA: TGTGCCAGCAGTGAATTTGGGGCCCTGGCGGGGGTGAGCGATGGCTACACCTTC.

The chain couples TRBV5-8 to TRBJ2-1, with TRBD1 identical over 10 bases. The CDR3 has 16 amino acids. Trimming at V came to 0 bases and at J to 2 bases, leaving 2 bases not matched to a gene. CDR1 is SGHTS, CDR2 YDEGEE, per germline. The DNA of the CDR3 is TGTGCCAGCAGCTTGGTCGGGACAGGGGCCTACAATGAGCAGTTCTTC. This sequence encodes CASSLVGTGAYNEQFF.

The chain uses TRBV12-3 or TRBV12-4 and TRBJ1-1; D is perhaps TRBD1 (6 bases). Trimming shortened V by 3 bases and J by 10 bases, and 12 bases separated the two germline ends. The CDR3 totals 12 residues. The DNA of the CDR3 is TGTGCCAGCAGTTTTGGGGGCAGAGGAGCTTTCTTT. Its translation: CASSFGGRGAFF.

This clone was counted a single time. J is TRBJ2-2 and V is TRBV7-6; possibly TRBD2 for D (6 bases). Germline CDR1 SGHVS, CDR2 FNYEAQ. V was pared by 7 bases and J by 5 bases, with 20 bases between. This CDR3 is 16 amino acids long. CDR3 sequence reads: CASTPGSGGGTGELFF. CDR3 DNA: TGTGCCAGCACCCCGGGGTCCGGGGGAGGAACCGGGGAGCTGTTTTTT.

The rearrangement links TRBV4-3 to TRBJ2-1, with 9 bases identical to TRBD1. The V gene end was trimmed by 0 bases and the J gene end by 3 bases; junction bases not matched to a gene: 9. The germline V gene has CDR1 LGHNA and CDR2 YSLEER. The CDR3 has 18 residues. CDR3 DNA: TGCGCCAGCAGCCAAGATGGGACAGGGAAAGCTGTCTACAATGAGCAGTTCTTC. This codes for CASSQDGTGKAVYNEQFF.

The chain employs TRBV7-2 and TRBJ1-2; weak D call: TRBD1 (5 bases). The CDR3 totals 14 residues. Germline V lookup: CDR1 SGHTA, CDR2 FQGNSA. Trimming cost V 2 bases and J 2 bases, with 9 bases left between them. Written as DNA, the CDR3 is TGTGCCAGCAGCTTACGACAGAGAAACTATGGCTACACCTTC. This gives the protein CASSLRQRNYGYTF.

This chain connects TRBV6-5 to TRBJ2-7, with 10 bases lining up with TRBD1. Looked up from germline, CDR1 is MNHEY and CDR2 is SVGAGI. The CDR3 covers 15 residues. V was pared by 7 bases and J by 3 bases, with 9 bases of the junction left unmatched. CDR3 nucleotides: TGTGCCAGCAAAGCCGGGACAGGGGCTTACTACGAGCAGTACTTC. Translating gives CASKAGTGAYYEQYF.

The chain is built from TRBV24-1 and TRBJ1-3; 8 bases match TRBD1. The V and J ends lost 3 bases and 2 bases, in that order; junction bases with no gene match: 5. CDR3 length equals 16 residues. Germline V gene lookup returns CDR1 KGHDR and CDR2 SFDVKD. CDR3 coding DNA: TGTGCCACCAGTGATCCATCGACAGGGGCTGGAAACACCATATATTTT. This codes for CATSDPSTGAGNTIYF.

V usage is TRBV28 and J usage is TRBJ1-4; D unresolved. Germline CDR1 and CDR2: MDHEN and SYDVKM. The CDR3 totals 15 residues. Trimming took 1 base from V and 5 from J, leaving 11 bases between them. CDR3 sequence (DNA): TGTGCCAGCAGTTTATCAGGTGACGGAAATGAAAAACTGTTTTTT. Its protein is CASSLSGDGNEKLFF.

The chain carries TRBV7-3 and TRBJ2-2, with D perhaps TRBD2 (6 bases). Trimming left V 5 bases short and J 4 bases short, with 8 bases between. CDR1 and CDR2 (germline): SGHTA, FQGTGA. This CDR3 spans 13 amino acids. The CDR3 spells CASSISGTGELFF. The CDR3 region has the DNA TGTGCCAGCAGCATTAGCGGCACCGGGGAGCTGTTTTTT.

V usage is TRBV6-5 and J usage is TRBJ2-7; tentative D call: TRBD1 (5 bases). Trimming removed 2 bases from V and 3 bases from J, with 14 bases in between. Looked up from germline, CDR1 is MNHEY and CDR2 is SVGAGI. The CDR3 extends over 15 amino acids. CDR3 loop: CASSYPSSGRYEQYF. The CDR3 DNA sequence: TGTGCCAGCAGTTACCCATCATCAGGGCGCTACGAGCAGTACTTC.

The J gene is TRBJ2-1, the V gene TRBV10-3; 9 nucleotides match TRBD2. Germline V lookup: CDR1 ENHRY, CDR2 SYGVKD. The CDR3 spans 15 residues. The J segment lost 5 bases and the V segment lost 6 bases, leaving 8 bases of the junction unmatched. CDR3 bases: TGTGCCATCAGCGAATCGGGACTAGCAAACAATGAGCAGTTCTTC. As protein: CAISESGLANNEQFF.

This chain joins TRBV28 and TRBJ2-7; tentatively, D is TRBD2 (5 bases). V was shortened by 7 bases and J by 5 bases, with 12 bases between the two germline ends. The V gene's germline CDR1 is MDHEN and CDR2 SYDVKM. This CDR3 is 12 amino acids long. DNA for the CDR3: TGTGCCAGCAACGGGGTAACGGACGAGCAGTACTTC. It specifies CASNGVTDEQYF.

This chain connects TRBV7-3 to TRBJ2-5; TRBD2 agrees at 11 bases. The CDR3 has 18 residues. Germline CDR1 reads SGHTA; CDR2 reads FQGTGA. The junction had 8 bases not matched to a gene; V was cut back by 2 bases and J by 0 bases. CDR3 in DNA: TGTGCCAGCAGCTTATTAGGGAGGACTAGCGGGCACCAAGAGACCCAGTACTTC. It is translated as CASSLLGRTSGHQETQYF.